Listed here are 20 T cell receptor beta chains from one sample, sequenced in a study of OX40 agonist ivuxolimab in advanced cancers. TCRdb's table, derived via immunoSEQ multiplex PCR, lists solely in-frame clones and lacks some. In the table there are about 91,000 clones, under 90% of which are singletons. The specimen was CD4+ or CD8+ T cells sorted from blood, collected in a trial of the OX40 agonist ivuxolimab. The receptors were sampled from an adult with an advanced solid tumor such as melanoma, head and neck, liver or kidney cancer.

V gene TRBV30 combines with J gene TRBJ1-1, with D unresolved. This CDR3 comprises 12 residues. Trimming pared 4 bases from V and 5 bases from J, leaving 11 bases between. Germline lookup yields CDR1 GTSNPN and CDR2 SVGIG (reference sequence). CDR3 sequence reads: CAWNPRGTEAFF. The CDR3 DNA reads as TGTGCCTGGAACCCCCGTGGGACTGAAGCTTTCTTT.

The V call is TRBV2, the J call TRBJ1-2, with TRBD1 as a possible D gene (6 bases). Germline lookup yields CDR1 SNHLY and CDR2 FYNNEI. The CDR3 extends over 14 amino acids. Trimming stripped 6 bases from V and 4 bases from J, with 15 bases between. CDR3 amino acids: CASRRQATPYGYTF. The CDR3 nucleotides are TGTGCCAGCAGACGACAGGCAACCCCCTATGGCTACACCTTC.

The CDR3 nucleotides read TGTGCCAGCAGCTTGCGTGGGGGGCGCGATACGCAGTATTTT. It yields the protein CASSLRGGRDTQYF. The V and J genes are TRBV7-3 and TRBJ2-3, with D possibly being TRBD1 or TRBD2 (6 bases each). The germline V gene has CDR1 SGHTA and CDR2 FQGTGA. Deletions cut 3 bases from V and 6 bases from J, with 13 bases between. The CDR3 contains 14 residues.

The DNA for the CDR3 is TGTGCCAGCAGTGATGGGACCGGAATTGACAATCAGCCCCAGCATTTT. The encoded protein is CASSDGTGIDNQPQHF. The J gene is TRBJ1-5, the V gene TRBV6-1; possibly TRBD1 for D (5 bases). Trimming took off 3 bases at V and 3 bases at J, with 15 bases between the two ends. Germline CDR1 MNHNS, CDR2 SASEGT. CDR3 size: 16 residues.

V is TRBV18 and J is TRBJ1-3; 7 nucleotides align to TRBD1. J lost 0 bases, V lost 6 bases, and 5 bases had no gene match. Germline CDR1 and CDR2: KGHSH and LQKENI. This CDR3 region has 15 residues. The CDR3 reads CASSTGPISGNTIYF. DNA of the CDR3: TGTGCCAGCTCGACAGGGCCCATCTCTGGAAACACCATATATTTT.

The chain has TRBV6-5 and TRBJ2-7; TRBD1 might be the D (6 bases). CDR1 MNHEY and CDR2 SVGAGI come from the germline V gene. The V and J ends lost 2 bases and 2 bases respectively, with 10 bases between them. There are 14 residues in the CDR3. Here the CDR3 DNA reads TGTGCCAGCAGTTACCAAGGGGGTCCCTACGAGCAGTACTTC. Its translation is CASSYQGGPYEQYF.

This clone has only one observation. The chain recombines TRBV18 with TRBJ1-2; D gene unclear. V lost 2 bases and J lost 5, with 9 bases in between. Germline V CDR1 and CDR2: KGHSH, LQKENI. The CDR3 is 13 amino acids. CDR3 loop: CASSPYRSYGYTF. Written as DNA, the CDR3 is TGTGCCAGCTCACCATATCGCAGTTATGGCTACACCTTC.

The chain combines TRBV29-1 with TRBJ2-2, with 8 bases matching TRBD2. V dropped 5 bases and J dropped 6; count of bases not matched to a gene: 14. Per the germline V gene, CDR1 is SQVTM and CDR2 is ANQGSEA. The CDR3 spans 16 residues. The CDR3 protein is CSVREGSGVFSGELFF. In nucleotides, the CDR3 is TGCAGCGTTCGAGAAGGTAGCGGGGTATTTTCCGGGGAGCTGTTTTTT.

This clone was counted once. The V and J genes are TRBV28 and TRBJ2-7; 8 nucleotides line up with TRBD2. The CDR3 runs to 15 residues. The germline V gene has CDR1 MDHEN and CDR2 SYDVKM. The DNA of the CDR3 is TGTGCATCCAGCGGGGGAGACAGGAAACCTGACGGGCAGTACTTC. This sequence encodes CASSGGDRKPDGQYF.

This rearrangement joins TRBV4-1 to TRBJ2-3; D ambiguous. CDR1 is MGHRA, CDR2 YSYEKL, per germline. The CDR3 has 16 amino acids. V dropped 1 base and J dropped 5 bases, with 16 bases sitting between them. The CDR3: CASSQAIWSRQDTQYF. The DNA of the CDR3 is TGCGCCAGCAGCCAAGCCATCTGGTCCCGACAAGATACGCAGTATTTT.

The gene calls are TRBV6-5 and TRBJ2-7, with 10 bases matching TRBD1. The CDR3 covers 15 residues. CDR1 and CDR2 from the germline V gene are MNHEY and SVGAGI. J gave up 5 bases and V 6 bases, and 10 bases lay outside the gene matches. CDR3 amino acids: CASSSPGQGKDEQYF. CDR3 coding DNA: TGTGCCAGCAGCTCCCCGGGACAGGGGAAGGACGAGCAGTACTTC.

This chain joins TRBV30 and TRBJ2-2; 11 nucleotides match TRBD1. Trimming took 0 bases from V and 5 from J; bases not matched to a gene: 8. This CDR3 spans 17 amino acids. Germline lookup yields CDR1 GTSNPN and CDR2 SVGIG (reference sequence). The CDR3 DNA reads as TGTGCCTGGAGTGTACTACAAGGACAGGGGGCGACCGGGGAGCTGTTTTTT. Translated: CAWSVLQGQGATGELFF.

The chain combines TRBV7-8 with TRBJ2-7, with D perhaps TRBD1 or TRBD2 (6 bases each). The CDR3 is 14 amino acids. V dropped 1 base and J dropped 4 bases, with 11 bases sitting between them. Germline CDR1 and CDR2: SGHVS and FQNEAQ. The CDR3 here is CASSLGGARYEQYV. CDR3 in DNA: TGTGCCAGCAGCTTAGGGGGGGCGCGGTACGAGCAGTACGTC.

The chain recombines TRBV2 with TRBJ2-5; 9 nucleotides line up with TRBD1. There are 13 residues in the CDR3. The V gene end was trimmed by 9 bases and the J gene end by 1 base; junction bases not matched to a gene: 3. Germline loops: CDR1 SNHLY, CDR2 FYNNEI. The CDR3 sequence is CASSGQGQETQYF. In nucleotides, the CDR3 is TGTGCCAGTTCGGGACAGGGCCAAGAGACCCAGTACTTC.

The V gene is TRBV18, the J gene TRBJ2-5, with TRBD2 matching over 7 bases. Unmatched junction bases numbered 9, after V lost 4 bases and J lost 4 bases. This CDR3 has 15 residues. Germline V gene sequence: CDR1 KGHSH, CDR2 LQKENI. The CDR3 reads CASSLPGGGAETQYF. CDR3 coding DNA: TGTGCCAGCTCACTTCCGGGAGGAGGGGCAGAGACCCAGTACTTC.

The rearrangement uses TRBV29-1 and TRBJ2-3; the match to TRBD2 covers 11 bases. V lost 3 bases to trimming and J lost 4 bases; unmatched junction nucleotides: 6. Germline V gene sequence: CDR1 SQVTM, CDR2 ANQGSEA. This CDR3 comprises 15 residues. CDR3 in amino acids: CSVDGDSGGADTQYF. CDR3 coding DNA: TGCAGCGTTGATGGGGATAGCGGGGGGGCAGATACGCAGTATTTT.

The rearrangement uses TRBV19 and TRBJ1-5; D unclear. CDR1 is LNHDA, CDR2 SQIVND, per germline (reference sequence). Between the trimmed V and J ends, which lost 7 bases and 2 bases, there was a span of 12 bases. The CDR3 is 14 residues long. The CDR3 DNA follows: TGTGCCAGTAAGATAGGGAAGGGCAATCAGCCCCAGCATTTT. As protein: CASKIGKGNQPQHF.

This CDR3 reads CASRPAGDEQFF. The CDR3 DNA follows: TGTGCCAGCAGACCCGCCGGGGATGAGCAGTTCTTC. This chain connects TRBV6-6 to TRBJ2-1, with D perhaps TRBD2 (5 bases). Germline lookup yields CDR1 MNHNY and CDR2 SVGAGI (reference sequence). Trimming cost V 6 bases and J 8 bases, with 11 bases left between them. This CDR3 has 12 residues.

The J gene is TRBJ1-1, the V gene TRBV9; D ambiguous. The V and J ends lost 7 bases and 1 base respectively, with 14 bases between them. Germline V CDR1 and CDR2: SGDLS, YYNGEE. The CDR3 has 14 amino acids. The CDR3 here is CASAWASENTEAFF. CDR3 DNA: TGTGCCAGCGCCTGGGCCAGCGAGAACACTGAAGCTTTCTTT.

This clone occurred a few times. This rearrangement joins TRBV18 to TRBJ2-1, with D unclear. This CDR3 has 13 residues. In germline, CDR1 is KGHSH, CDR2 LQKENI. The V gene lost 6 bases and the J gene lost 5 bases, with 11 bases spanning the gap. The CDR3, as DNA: TGTGCCAGCTCTACCTCTAGGGACAATGAGCAGTTCTTC. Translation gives CASSTSRDNEQFF.